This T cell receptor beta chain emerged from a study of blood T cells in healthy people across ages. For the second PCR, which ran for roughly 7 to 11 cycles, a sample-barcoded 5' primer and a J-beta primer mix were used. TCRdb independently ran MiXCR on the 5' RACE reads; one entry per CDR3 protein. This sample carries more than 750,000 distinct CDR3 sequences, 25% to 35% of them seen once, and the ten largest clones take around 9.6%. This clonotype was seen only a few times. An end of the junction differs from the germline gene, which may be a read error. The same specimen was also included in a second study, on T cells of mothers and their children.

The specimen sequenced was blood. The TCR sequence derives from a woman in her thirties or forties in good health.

CDR3 amino acids: CACSLPPGGGGRGENTEAFF. As DNA, the CDR3 is TGTGCCTGCAGCCTACCCCCGGGTGGAGGGGGCAGAGGCGAGAACACTGAAGCTTTCTTT. This sequence joins TRBV9 and TRBJ1-1, with 7 bases aligning to TRBD1. CDR1 and CDR2 from the germline V gene are SGDLS and YYNGEE. The CDR3 is 20 residues long.